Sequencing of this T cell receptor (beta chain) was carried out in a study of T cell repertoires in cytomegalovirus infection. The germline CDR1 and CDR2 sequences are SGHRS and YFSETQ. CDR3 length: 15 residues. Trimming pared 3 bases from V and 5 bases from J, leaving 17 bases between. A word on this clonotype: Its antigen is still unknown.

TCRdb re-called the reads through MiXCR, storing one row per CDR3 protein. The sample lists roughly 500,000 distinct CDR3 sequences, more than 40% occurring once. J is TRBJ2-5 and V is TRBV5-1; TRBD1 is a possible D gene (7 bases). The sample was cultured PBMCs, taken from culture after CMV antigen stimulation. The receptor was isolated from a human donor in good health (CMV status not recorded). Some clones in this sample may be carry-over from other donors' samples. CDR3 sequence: CASSWLAGGQETQYF. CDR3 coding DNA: TGCGCCAGCAGCTGGTTGGCAGGGGGGCAGGAGACCCAGTACTTC.